This T cell receptor (beta chain) was sequenced during a study of blood T cells in healthy people across ages. The V gene's germline CDR1 is SGHRS and CDR2 YFSETQ. The CDR3 covers 15 residues. A sample-barcoded 5' primer and a J-beta primer mix were used in a second PCR of roughly 6 to 11 cycles. Each CDR3 protein is one row after TCRdb ran MiXCR on the 5' RACE reads. In the table there are roughly 650,000 distinct CDR3 sequences, about a third of which are singletons. Concerning this clonotype itself: Its target is not known.

Study results and caveats: Donor CMV status, an unknown factor, possibly confounded changes in expanded clonotypes.

The chain employs TRBV5-1 and TRBJ2-5; D is undetermined. The J call is uncertain, as TRBJ2-7 better fits the DNA end. The TCR sequence derives from a woman older than 75 in good health. Source material: blood. The CDR3 is CASSLGVMGNYEQYF. DNA for the CDR3: TGCGCCAGCAGCTTGGGAGTAATGGGGAACTACGAGCAGTACTTC.